This is a list of T cell receptor beta chains from one sample in a study of OX40 agonist ivuxolimab in advanced cancers. Profiled with immunoSEQ multiplex PCR; TCRdb holds only in-frame clones, not every one. The top ten hold 0.35% to 0.45% of the sample, which has more than 60,000 clones, more than 75% seen once. Source: CD4+ or CD8+ T cells sorted from blood, taken in a trial of the OX40 agonist ivuxolimab. The origin of the receptors is an adult with an advanced solid tumor such as melanoma, head and neck, liver or kidney cancer. Each CDR3 is given with its conserved first and last residue. D genes are given only for firm matches. Where a row states a size, it is once, few, many or the class of an expanded clone; other rows omit it.

d_gene	j_gene	v_gene	abundance	CDR3nt	CDR3aa
TRBD2	TRBJ2-3	TRBV7-8	.	TGTGCCAGCAGCTTACGTAGCGGGCCTAGCACAGATACGCAGTATTTT	CASSLRSGPSTDTQYF
.	TRBJ2-5	TRBV23-1	.	TGCGCCAGCAGTCCGACACCCCCGGCCAAAGAGACCCAGTACTTC	CASSPTPPAKETQYF
TRBD1	TRBJ2-7	TRBV28	once	TGTGCCAGCAGTCGGACAGGGGCCTCCTACGAGCAGTACTTC	CASSRTGASYEQYF
TRBD1	TRBJ2-1	TRBV10-3	once	TGTGCCATCAGTGGGGGACAGGAGGGATCCTACAATGAGCAGTTCTTC	CAISGGQEGSYNEQFF
TRBD1	TRBJ2-2	TRBV9	.	TGTGCCAGCAGCGCTTCAGGGGGACCGAACACCGGGGAGCTGTTTTTT	CASSASGGPNTGELFF
.	TRBJ2-3	TRBV28	.	TGTGCCACGACCGTAGGCACAGATACGCAGTATTTT	CATTVGTDTQYF
.	TRBJ2-1	TRBV19	.	TGTGCCAGTAGTATAGGGGGCGGGAAGAGGCGGGAGCAGTTCTTC	CASSIGGGKRREQFF
TRBD1	TRBJ2-3	TRBV5-1	.	TGCGCCAGCACCGGACAGGGGTTGCCAGATACGCAGTATTTT	CASTGQGLPDTQYF
TRBD1	TRBJ2-7	TRBV5-1	.	TGCGCCAGCAGCGTACCGGGACAGGGGGCCGGACAGTACTTC	CASSVPGQGAGQYF
TRBD1	TRBJ2-1	TRBV14	few	TGTGCCAGCAGCCAAGACTCCAACAGGGGGCGTGAGCAGTTCTTC	CASSQDSNRGREQFF
.	TRBJ2-7	TRBV7-2	.	TGTGCCAGCAGCACCTACTACGAGCAGTACTTC	CASSTYYEQYF
.	TRBJ2-5	TRBV11-2	.	TGTGCCAGCAGCTCACAGGGCGCAGAGACCCAGTACTTC	CASSSQGAETQYF
TRBD2	TRBJ2-2	TRBV5-6	.	TGTGCCAGCAGCTTTAGCGGGGCGCTTTCCGGGGAGCTGTTTTTT	CASSFSGALSGELFF
TRBD2	TRBJ2-4	TRBV7-2	.	TGTGCCAGCAGCTTACCGGCTAGCGGGAGCTTCGGCAAAAACATTCAGTACTTC	CASSLPASGSFGKNIQYF
.	TRBJ1-1	TRBV27	.	TGTGCCAGCAGTTCCCCCGCGGGTGGCACTGAAGCTTTCTTT	CASSSPAGGTEAFF
TRBD1	TRBJ1-5	TRBV6-1	once	TGTGCCAGCACGGGACAGCTCAATCAGCCCCAGCATTTT	CASTGQLNQPQHF
TRBD1	TRBJ2-7	TRBV9	.	TGTGCCAGCAGCGTAGACGGGACAGGCCTCTACGAGCAGTACTTC	CASSVDGTGLYEQYF
.	TRBJ2-7	TRBV28	.	TGTGCCAGCAGTCGTCCGGGACTGACCTGGGAGCAGTACTTC	CASSRPGLTWEQYF
TRBD1	TRBJ1-1	TRBV7-6	.	TGTGCCAGCAGCTCCGACAGGGCAGCTTTCTTT	CASSSDRAAFF
TRBD2	TRBJ2-7	TRBV11-2	.	TGTGCCAGCAGCTTAGGACTAGCGGAGTCCTACGAGCAGTACTTC	CASSLGLAESYEQYF
.	TRBJ2-7	TRBV9	once	TGTGCCAGCAGCGTAGACAGTTATGCTTTCTACGAGCAGTACTTC	CASSVDSYAFYEQYF
.	TRBJ1-6	TRBV30	few	TGTGCCTGGACTATCGGCGTTTCGCCTTATAATTCACCCCTCCACTTT	CAWTIGVSPYNSPLHF
TRBD1	TRBJ2-7	TRBV28	.	TGTGCCAGCAGTTCCGGGACAGGGAGATACTTC	CASSSGTGRYF
TRBD1	TRBJ2-2	TRBV19	.	TGTGCCAGTAGTCAGGGGGCAGTCACCGGGGAGCTGTTTTTT	CASSQGAVTGELFF
.	TRBJ2-1	TRBV2	.	TGTGCCAGCAGTGGGGGAGGACACAATGAGCAGTTCTTC	CASSGGGHNEQFF
.	TRBJ2-1	TRBV30	.	TGTGCCTGGAGTGTACGTAGCGGAAGTGAGCAGTTCTTC	CAWSVRSGSEQFF
TRBD1	TRBJ2-7	TRBV7-2	.	TGTGCCAGCAGCACAAGGGGGCAGAACGAGCAGTACTTC	CASSTRGQNEQYF
TRBD1	TRBJ1-2	TRBV28	.	TGTGCCAGCACCGCAGGGGGCAGCGGCTACACCTTC	CASTAGGSGYTF
.	TRBJ2-6	TRBV10-3	.	TGTGCCATCAGCCGAGACGGGGTTTCTGGGGCCAACGTCCTGACTTTC	CAISRDGVSGANVLTF
.	TRBJ2-5	TRBV7-9	once	TGTGCCAGCAGTTTACCACAGGGTCAAGAGACCCAGTACTTC	CASSLPQGQETQYF
TRBD1	TRBJ2-7	TRBV18	.	TGTGCCAGCTCACCCCTAGACAGGGACTACGAGCAGTACTTC	CASSPLDRDYEQYF
TRBD1	TRBJ2-7	TRBV5-1	.	TGCGCCAGCAGCTTAATCGGTGGGACAGGGGGCAGCCACGAGCAGTACTTC	CASSLIGGTGGSHEQYF
.	TRBJ2-5	TRBV18	.	TGTGCCAGCTCACCGGTGGTAGGGGAAGAGACCCAGTACTTC	CASSPVVGEETQYF
.	TRBJ2-7	TRBV29-1	few	TGCAGCGTTGCCGGGACTTCAAAGGGGAACGAGCAGTACTTC	CSVAGTSKGNEQYF
.	TRBJ2-1	TRBV6-1	.	TGTGCCAGCAGTGAGGGGGACTACAATGAGCAGTTCTTC	CASSEGDYNEQFF
TRBD2	TRBJ2-7	TRBV4-3	.	TGCGCCAGCAGCCAAGTTCAGGCGGGGGACTCCTACGAGCAGTACTTC	CASSQVQAGDSYEQYF
.	TRBJ2-3	TRBV9	.	TGTGCCAGCAGCGACATCAGAGATACGCAGTATTTT	CASSDIRDTQYF
TRBD2	TRBJ2-5	TRBV19	.	TGTGCCAGTACCCCGGGGCGGGAGAAAGAGACCCAGTACTTC	CASTPGREKETQYF
.	TRBJ1-1	TRBV5-5	.	TGTGCCAGCAGCTTGGACGGTTCGGGGGTCACTGAAGCTTTCTTT	CASSLDGSGVTEAFF
.	TRBJ2-5	TRBV18	.	TGTGCCAGCTCACCTGAAGAGGCAGTTCTCCAAGAGACCCAGTACTTC	CASSPEEAVLQETQYF
.	TRBJ1-4	TRBV29-1	.	TGCAGCGCCTCGGGCGGTGCAACTAATGAAAAACTGTTTTTT	CSASGGATNEKLFF
.	TRBJ2-3	TRBV5-1	.	TGCGCCAGCAGACTCCCCATCGGGGGCGAGCAGGATACGCAGTATTTT	CASRLPIGGEQDTQYF
.	TRBJ1-2	TRBV6-5	.	TGTGCCAGCAGTTATAGAGACTATGGCTACACCTTC	CASSYRDYGYTF
TRBD2	TRBJ2-7	TRBV6-1	.	TGTGCCAGCAGTGGACCAACTAGCGGGGGGGCCGAGAACGAGCAGTACTTC	CASSGPTSGGAENEQYF
TRBD1	TRBJ2-4	TRBV19	.	TGTGCCAGTATGGACAGGGGTACCAAAAACATTCAGTACTTC	CASMDRGTKNIQYF
TRBD2	TRBJ2-1	TRBV27	.	TGTGCCAGCAGTAGAAGCGGGAGCTACAATGAGCAGTTCTTC	CASSRSGSYNEQFF
TRBD1	TRBJ2-7	TRBV29-1	.	TGCAGCGGGAAACAGGGGTACGAGCAGTACTTC	CSGKQGYEQYF
.	TRBJ2-1	TRBV6-6	.	TGTGCCAGCGGGGACGGGGGGCGTTCAAACAATGAGCAGTTCTTC	CASGDGGRSNNEQFF
TRBD1	TRBJ2-6	TRBV28	.	TGTGCCAGCAGTTTATCAGGGGGCCGGGCCAACGTCCTGACTTTC	CASSLSGGRANVLTF
.	TRBJ1-6	TRBV30	.	TGTGCCTGGAGTGTACAGGTTAATTCACCCCTCCACTTT	CAWSVQVNSPLHF
TRBD1	TRBJ2-7	TRBV2	.	TGTGCCAGCATGGGGCAGGGGGCCTTCGAGCAGTACTTC	CASMGQGAFEQYF
TRBD2	TRBJ2-1	TRBV7-2	.	TGTGCCAGCAGGACGGGACTAGCGGGATTGAGTGAGCAGTTCTTC	CASRTGLAGLSEQFF
.	TRBJ1-2	TRBV9	few	TGTGCCAGCAGCGTAGGGGCTTTAGGCTACACCTTC	CASSVGALGYTF
.	TRBJ2-7	TRBV10-1	.	TGCGCCAGCAGGGGTGTTTGGGGGGCCGGAGAATCTGTCTACGAGCAGTACTTC	CASRGVWGAGESVYEQYF
TRBD1	TRBJ2-7	TRBV30	.	TGTGCCTGGAGTATACAGGGGGCTAGCTACGAGCAGTACTTC	CAWSIQGASYEQYF